This record concerns one TCR beta chain sequence. The clone's antigen remains unknown. No much larger clone exists at a distance of one base, and base qualities are not known. The data were taken from a study of shared clonotypes between healthy human individuals (TCRdb year 2020). Notes on the research overall: The cohort included a few men and a couple of women between 18 and 49 years of age. To estimate repertoire size and how much clonotype sharing occurs between individuals, the study deeply sequenced the blood TCR repertoires of five healthy adults. Per donor, three plates each were used for CD4 naive and CD4 memory, two for CD8 naive, and one for CD8 memory. To increase sequencing depth and limit assay-specific biases, TCR repertoire library preparation and sequencing were carried out by different laboratories using diverse techniques. Per donor, leukapheresis produced somewhere between about 0.85 and 8.9 billion PBMCs. What the work shows at the level of the full study, not this receptor alone: Incomplete sequencing was indicated by rarefaction of sorted-subset datasets, despite the large sequencing depth. The small number of donors limited the genetic and exposure-history diversity represented. Larger estimated clonotype richness was generally found for naive subsets than for memory subsets. Compared with non-shared clonotypes, clonotypes shared by all four sorted-subset donors had higher generation probabilities. Across four donors, about 5% of naive CD4, approximately 3.5% of naive CD8, under 2.5% of memory CD4, and under 0.45% of memory CD8 clonotypes were shared. Only blood was sampled, and tissue TCR repertoires likely differ from those in blood. Pairwise subsampling led to the expectation that sequencing depth would affect the degree of clonotype sharing among donors.

The donors were healthy, HIV-negative adults with no recently reported acute infections or vaccinations. Only Caucasian adults living in Nashville, Tennessee, USA were represented among the donors. Magnetic negative selection was used to enrich CD4+ T cells, after which naive cells were positively selected on CD45RA and the negative fraction became the memory subset. Blood was collected by leukapheresis, and PBMCs were isolated by Ficoll-Histopaque density gradient centrifugation and then cryopreserved in liquid nitrogen vapor phase. Analytical flow cytometry was used to check the purity and quantity of each magnetically sorted T cell population. Genomic DNA was isolated from each sorted fraction and quantified by UV absorbance on a Nanodrop 2000c. Taken from the germline V gene, the CDR1 and CDR2 loops are SGHVS and FNYEAQ. V gives up 5 bases and J gives up 3 bases, and the segment between their germline ends measures 17 bases. Reading from cysteine to phenylalanine, the CDR3 counts 15 amino acids. Just CDR3 DNA is preserved here, 45 bases in frame from base 1.

Using the deep immunoSEQ assay, TCR CDR3 regions were amplified from genomic DNA by multiplex PCR. Extracted genomic DNA from each cell subset was distributed evenly across all wells of several immunoSEQ 96-well plates, and each plate was treated as a replicate. For sorted subsets, roughly 200 ng of genomic DNA, equivalent to around 31,000 T cell genomes, went into each replicate PCR. Purified libraries were measured with a Qubit 3.0 fluorometer, size-checked on a Bioanalyzer 2100, and measured again with the KAPA Library Quantification kit. Every immunoSEQ 96-well plate was sequenced on a dedicated single-read 150-cycle Illumina NextSeq 550 flow cell. The source study handled its data this way. Because the immunoSEQ output included only junctional sequences and no quality scores, the filtering could not be the same as the filtering used for full-length reads. To assign V/J genes and CDR3, sequences were annotated using PyIR, a Python wrapper for IgBLAST v1.9, with IMGT germline references. Any read was removed if the V/J assignment was weak (E-value above 1e-6), the CDR3 was missing, or the read contained stop codons, out-of-frame junctions, or ambiguous translated residues. V3J clonotypes were defined as sequences sharing an identical inferred V gene, J gene, and CDR3 amino acid sequence. Percentage overlap between repertoires was calculated by dividing the number of shared unique clonotypes by the size of the smaller repertoire. Three approaches were used to assess repertoire richness: RTK rarefaction, the Chao1 estimator, and Recon v2.1 estimates of unobserved clonotypes. OLGA was used to compute generation probabilities for all TCRbeta clonotypes that the gDNA method yielded from a handful of donors. TCRdb holds this immuneACCESS table with in-frame rearrangements only. Some clones are missing; in checked studies, unresolved V genes explain under half, and the rest has no known cause. V and J calls and clone size are copied from that table; D and trimming were computed from the DNA. The sample data list approximately 1.5 million clones, and 95% to 99% of these were observed just once. The ten largest make up approximately 0.45% of the sample.

The TCR sequence derives from a young man in good health. Sequenced material: naive CD4+ T cells sorted from blood. Sample cell subset or site, as interpreted from the label and publication: CD45RA+ positively selected. The chain is assembled from TRBV7-6 and TRBJ2-7, with the D gene too uncertain to name. The nucleotide sequence is TGTGCCAGCAGCCCCCTACCCGCCGCTGACTACGAGCAGTACTTC. This codes for CASSPLPAADYEQYF. The CDR3, completed at both ends by the reference TRBV7-6 and TRBJ2-7 genes, gives the full variable domain GAGVSQSPRYKVTKRGQDVALRCDPISGHVSLYWYRQALGQGPEFLTYFNYEAQQDKSGLPNDRFSAERPEGSISTLTIQRTEQRDSAMYRCASSPLPAADYEQYFGPGTRLTVT.